These 13 T cell receptor beta chains originate from one sample sequenced in a study of patients and donors after allogeneic stem cell transplantation. TCRdb re-derived calls from the RT-PCR reads in MiXCR, one entry per CDR3 protein. The data hold around 200,000 distinct CDR3 sequences, with around 41% observed a single time. What was sequenced was blood, either unsorted or a sorted T cell fraction (not recorded which). These TCRs come from a human donor who was either an allogeneic HSCT recipient or a stem cell or donor lymphocyte infusion donor (not recorded which). It is not recorded whose cells these are; they may come from a transplant donor.

The chain employs TRBV29-1 and TRBJ1-5; D gene ambiguous. Germline V gene sequence: CDR1 SQVTM, CDR2 ANQGSEA. V lost 5 bases and J lost 2, with 10 bases in between. This CDR3 has 13 residues. The chain's CDR3 is CSVRGPGNQPQHF. In DNA form, the CDR3 reads TGCAGCGTTAGAGGGCCCGGCAATCAGCCCCAGCATTTT.

The chain carries TRBV9 and TRBJ2-3, with 9 bases fitting TRBD2. Germline CDR1 SGDLS, CDR2 YYNGEE. This CDR3 has 19 amino acids. Trimming at V came to 1 base and at J to 2 bases, leaving 14 bases not matched to a gene. The CDR3: CASSVTTPTAGGNTDTQYF. CDR3 sequence (DNA): TGTGCCAGCAGCGTAACTACCCCTACAGCGGGGGGTAACACAGATACGCAGTATTTT.

This clonotype was observed a few times. The genes are TRBV25-1 and TRBJ1-1, with D perhaps TRBD1 (6 bases). Trimming shortened V by 4 bases and J by 4 bases, and 19 bases separated the two germline ends. Germline CDR1 is MGHDK and CDR2 is SYGVNS. The CDR3 spans 16 residues. The CDR3 spells CASSARGGAGVTEAFF. In DNA, the CDR3 is TGTGCCAGCAGTGCCCGAGGGGGGGCAGGGGTCACTGAAGCTTTCTTT.

This clonotype showed up just a few times. The chain has TRBV12-3 or TRBV12-4 and TRBJ1-2; the match to TRBD1 covers 7 bases. V shed 5 bases, J shed 3 bases, and the junction held 3 bases outside the gene matches. The CDR3 loop spans 13 amino acids. CDR3 DNA sequence: TGTGCCAGCAGTCGACAGGGATACTATGGCTACACCTTC. It encodes CASSRQGYYGYTF.

The J gene is TRBJ1-5, the V gene TRBV12-3 or TRBV12-4; D ambiguous. The V end was cut by 1 base, the J end by 6 bases, with 13 bases between. This CDR3 contains 15 residues. CDR3 amino acids: CASSLGPERSQPQHF. CDR3 DNA: TGTGCCAGCAGTTTAGGTCCTGAGCGGAGTCAGCCCCAGCATTTT.

This clonotype was found a few times. The rearrangement links TRBV5-5 to TRBJ1-5; 7 nucleotides match TRBD1. Germline V lookup: CDR1 SGHKS, CDR2 YYEKEE (reference sequence). This CDR3 is built from 17 residues. Unmatched junction bases numbered 8, after V lost 2 bases and J lost 0 bases. The DNA for the CDR3 is TGTGCCAGCAGCTTTCAACAGGGGTTCTCTAGCAATCAGCCCCAGCATTTT. Encoded protein: CASSFQQGFSSNQPQHF.

The V call is TRBV12-3 or TRBV12-4, the J call TRBJ1-3, with 9 positions matching TRBD1. The CDR3 loop spans 16 amino acids. V was clipped by 3 bases and J by 5 bases; unmatched bases: 8. CDR3 protein: CASSFAETGGRNTIYF. The CDR3 nucleotides read TGTGCCAGCAGTTTTGCCGAAACAGGGGGCCGAAACACCATATATTTT.

This clonotype was counted between two and nine times. Germline is not matched at one junction end, which may reflect a read error. The V call is TRBV5-1, the J call TRBJ1-6, with D maybe TRBD1 (6 bases). The CDR3 has 15 amino acids. From germline, CDR1 is SGHRS and CDR2 YFSETQ. The chain's CDR3 is CASSLDSSYNSPLHF. CDR3 coding DNA: TGCGCCAGCAGTTTGGACAGCTCCTATAATTCACCCCTCCACTTT.

The chain joins TRBV6-1 to TRBJ1-2, with 7 nucleotides matching TRBD1. V was pared by 7 bases and J by 4 bases, with 12 bases of the junction left unmatched. Germline V lookup: CDR1 MNHNS, CDR2 SASEGT. The CDR3 extends over 15 amino acids. The CDR3 spells CASTPGGGTAYGYTF. The CDR3 nucleotides are TGTGCCAGCACCCCAGGGGGTGGGACAGCCTATGGCTACACCTTC.

This clonotype turned up a few times. The chain joins TRBV5-1 to TRBJ1-2, with 7 bases fitting TRBD1. J gave up 8 bases and V 4 bases, and 14 bases lay outside the gene matches. CDR1 is SGHRS, CDR2 YFSETQ, per germline. This CDR3 is 15 amino acids long. CDR3 in DNA: TGCGCCAGCAGCCAGCGACAGGGCCGCAAAGGGGGCTACACCTTC. This translates into CASSQRQGRKGGYTF.

The rearrangement uses TRBV5-1 and TRBJ2-5, with 7 bases identical to TRBD2. The V segment lost 7 bases and the J segment 1 base; nucleotides outside the gene matches: 7. There are 14 residues in the CDR3. Per germline, CDR1 SGHRS and CDR2 YFSETQ. CDR3 in DNA: TGCGCCAGCGGCCGGGGGGAGGTCCAAGAGACCCAGTACTTC. Its translation is CASGRGEVQETQYF.

A note on this clonotype: At one boundary the junction diverges from the germline segment, which might be a read error. The genes are TRBV30 and TRBJ1-3; 7 nucleotides agree with TRBD1. CDR1 is GTSNPN, CDR2 SVGIG, per germline (reference sequence). CDR3 length: 15 residues. The CDR3 loop is CAWSLGTDSGNTVYF. The CDR3, as DNA: TGTGCCTGGAGCCTTGGGACAGACTCTGGAAACACCGTATATTTT.

The J gene is TRBJ2-4, the V gene TRBV20-1; D uncertain. Germline CDR1 and CDR2: DFQATT and SNEGSKA (reference sequence). This CDR3 is 12 amino acids long. Trimming shortened V by 6 bases and J by 15 bases, and 21 bases separated the two germline ends. CDR3 region: CSARAQYPRRYF. The CDR3 nucleotides read TGCAGTGCCCGGGCCCAGTACCCTCGTAGGTACTTC.